This passage covers 23 T cell receptor beta chains from one sample sequenced in a study of T cell clones after liver transplantation. Profiling relied on immunoSEQ multiplex PCR, and the TCRdb table lists in-frame clones only, not all of them. Among 40,000 to 55,000 clones listed, approximately 71% were seen once. The specimen comprised CD4+ T cells from blood, sampled around 52 months after liver transplant. These receptors originate from a human patient who received a liver transplant. Some T cells may arise from the graft donor.

The V call is TRBV7-3, the J call TRBJ2-3; possibly TRBD2 for D (5 bases). CDR1 is SGHTA, CDR2 FQGTGA, per germline. Trimming stripped 5 bases from V and 2 bases from J, with 8 bases between. The CDR3 has 13 residues. The DNA of the CDR3 is TGTGCCAGCAGCCCCGGGAACACAGATACGCAGTATTTT. Protein: CASSPGNTDTQYF.

The chain is built from TRBV6-1 and TRBJ2-7, with 7 nucleotides matching TRBD2. Germline-derived CDR1 and CDR2 are MNHNS and SASEGT. CDR3 length equals 13 residues. V shed 1 base, J shed 13 bases, and the junction held 10 bases outside the gene matches. CDR3 in amino acids: CASSEGFGRVGYF. CDR3 in DNA: TGTGCCAGCAGTGAAGGTTTTGGGAGGGTCGGATACTTC.

This clone came up once. The chain combines TRBV28 with TRBJ2-7; no reliable D call. Germline V gene lookup returns CDR1 MDHEN and CDR2 SYDVKM. CDR3 length: 11 amino acids. The V end was cut by 2 bases, the J end by 7 bases, with 6 bases between. CDR3 bases: TGTGCCAGCAGTTTAAGAAGAGAGCAGTACTTC. Encoded protein: CASSLRREQYF.

The V gene is TRBV19, the J gene TRBJ2-1; D is tentatively TRBD1 or TRBD2 (5 bases each). This CDR3 has 13 amino acids. V lost 3 bases to trimming and J lost 2 bases, with 5 bases between them. Per the germline V gene, CDR1 is LNHDA and CDR2 is SQIVND (reference sequence). In DNA form, the CDR3 reads TGTGCCAGTAGTATGGGACCCTACAATGAGCAGTTCTTC. Translation: CASSMGPYNEQFF.

This clone was observed a handful of times. The chain recombines TRBV6-1 with TRBJ1-1, with D unclear. Germline CDR1 reads MNHNS; CDR2 reads SASEGT. This CDR3 contains 12 residues. The V gene lost 8 bases and the J gene lost 3 bases, with 10 bases spanning the gap. The CDR3 reads CASLADYTEAFF. CDR3 DNA: TGTGCCAGCTTGGCAGATTACACTGAAGCTTTCTTT.

The gene calls are TRBV5-6 and TRBJ1-1, with unresolved D. Trimming removed 0 bases at V and 1 base at J, with 7 bases between. The CDR3 loop spans 14 amino acids. In germline, CDR1 is SGHDT, CDR2 YYEEEE. CDR3 coding DNA: TGTGCCAGCAGCTTGGGTAGGAGGAACACTGAAGCTTTCTTT. This sequence encodes CASSLGRRNTEAFF.

By share of the sample, this clone is medium-sized. The chain joins TRBV9 to TRBJ2-2; D gene uncertain. Germline CDR1 SGDLS, CDR2 YYNGEE. The CDR3 is 14 residues long. Trimming cost V 3 bases and J 4 bases, with 10 bases left between them. The CDR3 reads CASSAGFSTGELFF. CDR3 in DNA: TGTGCCAGCAGCGCCGGGTTCAGCACCGGGGAGCTGTTTTTT.

The DNA for the CDR3 is TGTGCCAGCAGTACTTATGGCCTCGGGGTCCTGGGGGGCGAGCAGTACTTC. Its protein is CASSTYGLGVLGGEQYF. The chain recombines TRBV25-1 with TRBJ2-7; maybe TRBD2 (6 bases). CDR1 MGHDK and CDR2 SYGVNS come from the germline V gene. This CDR3 comprises 17 residues. V was clipped by 5 bases and J by 6 bases, with 26 bases between them.

The V gene is TRBV6-5, the J gene TRBJ2-7; unclear D gene. Per the germline V gene, CDR1 is MNHEY and CDR2 is SVGAGI. Trimming stripped 6 bases from V and 6 bases from J, with 18 bases between. The CDR3 contains 14 residues. The CDR3 DNA follows: TGTGCCAGCAGGCGGATTTCTCCTGGGATCGAGCAGTACTTC. Its protein product is CASRRISPGIEQYF.

V gene TRBV28 combines with J gene TRBJ2-7; D not resolved. V was shortened by 3 bases and J by 7 bases, with 4 bases between the two germline ends. The CDR3 is 10 amino acids. In germline, CDR1 is MDHEN, CDR2 SYDVKM. DNA of the CDR3: TGTGCCAGCAGTTTCGGGGAGCAGTACTTC. It encodes CASSFGEQYF.

The CDR3 is CASGLAGANNEQFF. The CDR3 DNA reads TGCGCCAGCGGACTAGCGGGGGCCAATAATGAGCAGTTCTTC. J is TRBJ2-1 and V is TRBV5-1; 13 bases are shared with TRBD2. Germline V gene data show CDR1 as SGHRS and CDR2 as YFSETQ. The CDR3 loop spans 14 amino acids. Unmatched junction bases numbered 5, after V lost 7 bases and J lost 7 bases.

The chain couples TRBV28 to TRBJ2-3, with TRBD2 matching over 9 bases. CDR1 and CDR2 (germline): MDHEN, SYDVKM. V was clipped by 1 base and J by 6 bases; unmatched bases: 2. There are 14 residues in the CDR3. As DNA, the CDR3 is TGTGCCAGCAGTTTATCTAGCGGGGCCGATACGCAGTATTTT. Encoded protein: CASSLSSGADTQYF.

This clone was detected a few times. The chain links TRBV18 to TRBJ1-2, with TRBD1 as a possible D gene (5 bases). The CDR3 loop spans 13 amino acids. Germline V gene sequence: CDR1 KGHSH, CDR2 LQKENI. The V end lost 3 bases, the J end lost 4 bases, and 9 bases lay between the germline ends. CDR3 sequence (DNA): TGTGCCAGCTCACCTGGGGGTACCTATGGCTACACCTTC. Residues: CASSPGGTYGYTF.

The chain has TRBV7-2 and TRBJ1-1; the match to TRBD1 covers 7 bases. The junction had 4 bases not matched to a gene; V was cut back by 3 bases and J by 6 bases. Germline CDR1 reads SGHTA; CDR2 reads FQGNSA. This CDR3 has 13 residues. The CDR3 region is CASSFRGIPEAFF. The CDR3 nucleotides are TGTGCCAGCAGCTTCAGGGGGATACCTGAAGCTTTCTTT.

This clone came up once. The genes are TRBV28 and TRBJ1-1; possible D gene TRBD1, 5 bases. Trimming stripped 7 bases from V and 4 bases from J, with 16 bases between. CDR3 length: 14 amino acids. Germline-derived CDR1 and CDR2 are MDHEN and SYDVKM. CDR3: CASTEAGGSTEAFF. The DNA of the CDR3 is TGTGCCAGCACTGAAGCGGGGGGGAGCACTGAAGCTTTCTTT.

The chain couples TRBV14 to TRBJ1-2, with 10 bases matching TRBD1. This CDR3 has 13 amino acids. Looked up from germline, CDR1 is SGHDN and CDR2 is FVKESK. V lost 4 bases, J lost 8 bases, and 4 bases stayed unmatched. The CDR3 spells CASSRDRGGGYTF. The DNA for the CDR3 is TGTGCCAGCAGCCGGGACAGGGGAGGCGGCTACACCTTC.

The chain links TRBV7-9 to TRBJ2-1; TRBD2 matches 13 bases. V shed 1 base, J shed 14 bases, and the junction held 8 bases outside the gene matches. Germline V gene lookup returns CDR1 SEHNR and CDR2 FQNEAQ (reference sequence). The CDR3 runs to 15 residues. CDR3 sequence reads: CASSLGLGTSGDKFF. CDR3 nucleotide sequence: TGTGCCAGCAGCTTAGGCCTGGGGACTAGCGGGGATAAGTTCTTC.

A note on this clone: One end of the junction is discordant with germline, which a read error may explain. The chain recombines TRBV5-4 with TRBJ2-4; TRBD1 aligns across 12 bases. The germline gives CDR1 SGHNT, CDR2 YYREEE (reference sequence). The CDR3 sequence is 13 residues long. The CDR3 DNA sequence: TGTGCCAGCAGCCGGGACAGGGGGCGAGATGGGGACTTC. It yields the protein CASSRDRGRDGDF.

V usage is TRBV5-1 and J usage is TRBJ1-2; 9 nucleotides agree with TRBD1. This CDR3 spans 15 amino acids. From germline, CDR1 is SGHRS and CDR2 YFSETQ. Trimming cost V 4 bases and J 4 bases; bases outside gene matches: 8. The CDR3 spells CASSPDRGNTYGYTF. CDR3 DNA sequence: TGCGCCAGCAGCCCAGACAGGGGGAATACCTATGGCTACACCTTC.

The rearrangement links TRBV9 to TRBJ2-7; 8 nucleotides line up with TRBD2. CDR1 SGDLS and CDR2 YYNGEE come from the germline V gene. V trimming: 0 bases; J trimming: 0 bases; junction bases outside the gene matches: 5. This CDR3 has 16 amino acids. The CDR3 region has the DNA TGTGCCAGCAGCGTAGAAGCGGGGGATAACTCCTACGAGCAGTACTTC. Amino acids: CASSVEAGDNSYEQYF.

The chain combines TRBV5-1 with TRBJ2-5; 8 bases fit TRBD1. This CDR3 comprises 14 residues. In germline, CDR1 is SGHRS, CDR2 YFSETQ. V shed 7 bases and J 2 bases; nucleotides not matched to a gene: 7. The CDR3 DNA sequence: TGCGCCAGCCAAGCACAGGGGGGACAAGAGACCCAGTACTTC. Translation gives CASQAQGGQETQYF.

V usage is TRBV30 and J usage is TRBJ2-3; the D gene is possibly TRBD2 (5 bases). Per the germline V gene, CDR1 is GTSNPN and CDR2 is SVGIG (reference sequence). The CDR3 consists of 14 residues. V lost 8 bases to trimming and J lost 0 bases, with 15 bases between them. The CDR3 is CAEGLDRSTDTQYF. As DNA, the CDR3 is TGTGCCGAGGGTCTGGACCGCAGCACAGATACGCAGTATTTT. The variable domain in full, with the rest retrieved from reference TRBV30 and TRBJ2-3, is SQTIHQWPATLVQPVGSPLSLECTVEGTSNPNLYWYRQAAGRGLQLLFYSVGIGQISSEVPQNLSASRPQDRQFILSSKKLLLSDSGFYLCAEGLDRSTDTQYFGPGTRLTVL.

There are a few counts of this clone. V is TRBV2 and J is TRBJ2-7; D remains ambiguous. CDR1 and CDR2 (germline): SNHLY, FYNNEI. The CDR3 length is 14 residues. V gave up 4 bases and J gave up 0 bases, with 10 bases separating them. CDR3 nucleotides: TGTGCCAGCAGTGTAGGCGGCTACTCCTACGAGCAGTACTTC. Protein sequence: CASSVGGYSYEQYF.